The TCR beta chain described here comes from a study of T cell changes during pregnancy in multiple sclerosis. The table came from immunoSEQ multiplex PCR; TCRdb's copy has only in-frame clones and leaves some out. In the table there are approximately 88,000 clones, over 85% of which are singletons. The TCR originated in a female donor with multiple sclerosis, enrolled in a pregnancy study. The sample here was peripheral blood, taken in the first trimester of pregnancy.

CDR3 amino acids: CASSSPGYGYTF. CDR3 DNA sequence: TGTGCCAGCAGCTCCCCAGGCTATGGCTACACCTTC. The genes are TRBV5-4 and TRBJ1-2; no definite D call. There are 12 residues in the CDR3. Germline CDR1 reads SGHNT; CDR2 reads YYREEE (reference sequence). V was cut by 3 bases and J by 4 bases, with 7 bases left in between.